The T cell receptor beta chain described here comes from a study of long-term antiretroviral therapy in people with HIV. Study-wide findings and caveats: Blood collection from about 2004 to 2017 possibly occurred under older ART regimens. Increased diversity was seen after ART, yet it remained lower than in transplant donor controls.

Concerning this clone itself: Its specificity is not known.

With survey level as its setting, the immunoSEQ assay was v3.0. Sequencing efforts were directed toward 40,000-50,000 T-cell genomes per sample. Sequencing used immunoSEQ multiplex PCR; TCRdb keeps in-frame clones, though not all of them. The sample carries some 28,000 clones, around 95% recorded once. Germline V gene sequence: CDR1 SEHNR, CDR2 FQNEAQ (reference sequence). V trimming: 7 bases; J trimming: 8 bases; junction bases outside the gene matches: 21. This CDR3 comprises 18 residues. The content of samples before DNA extraction was about 0.85-11 million cryopreserved PBMC. The sequenced sample was unsorted PBMCs, obtained 5.3 years after starting antiretroviral therapy. V and J are TRBV7-9 and TRBJ2-1, with 9 nucleotides matching TRBD2. The TCR originated in a man aged 50-60 years with HIV. CDR3 in DNA: TGTGCCAGCACCCTACCCTTGGCGGGGGGGCTCGCTGGGGATGAGCAGTTCTTC. It codes for CASTLPLAGGLAGDEQFF.